These 15 T cell receptor beta chains were all obtained from the same sample, sequenced in a study of blood T cell repertoires in COVID-19. Sequencing used immunoSEQ multiplex PCR; TCRdb keeps in-frame clones, though not all of them. This sample has roughly 65,000 clones, with more than 75% found just once. The sample was peripheral blood. These receptors all stem from a woman aged 60-70 years with acute or convalescent COVID-19.

The chain carries TRBV7-2 and TRBJ2-2, with TRBD2 as a possible D gene (6 bases). The CDR3 spans 16 residues. Trimming took 0 bases from V and 8 from J, leaving 16 bases between them. Looked up from germline, CDR1 is SGHTA and CDR2 is FQGNSA. CDR3 amino acids: CASSLAAAGTPGELFF. The DNA for the CDR3 is TGTGCCAGCAGCTTAGCCGCGGCGGGAACACCGGGGGAGCTGTTTTTT.

This chain joins TRBV5-1 and TRBJ1-4; TRBD1 matches at 9 bases. CDR3 length: 16 residues. Looked up from germline, CDR1 is SGHRS and CDR2 is YFSETQ. Trimming removed 4 bases from V and 4 bases from J; junction bases left unmatched: 8. The CDR3 spells CASSLYGQGNNEKLFF. DNA of the CDR3: TGCGCCAGCAGCCTGTACGGACAGGGGAATAATGAAAAACTGTTTTTT.

The J gene is TRBJ1-5, the V gene TRBV27; 9 bases map to TRBD1. The CDR3 totals 14 residues. Germline loops: CDR1 MNHEY, CDR2 SMNVEV (reference sequence). V was clipped by 4 bases and J by 4 bases; unmatched bases: 2. The CDR3 loop is CASSYGTGNQPQHF. For the CDR3, the DNA is TGTGCCAGCAGTTACGGGACAGGGAATCAGCCCCAGCATTTT.

The genes are TRBV19 and TRBJ1-4; 8 bases are a match to TRBD1. Germline assignment: CDR1 LNHDA and CDR2 SQIVND (reference sequence). Losses at the gene ends were 5 bases for V and 5 bases for J; bases not matched to a gene: 4. The CDR3 runs to 14 residues. For the CDR3, the DNA is TGTGCCAGTAGTGCCAGGGGGCGAAATGAAAAACTGTTTTTT. Amino acids: CASSARGRNEKLFF.

This clone appeared a single time. The chain is built from TRBV7-9 and TRBJ2-1; the match to TRBD2 covers 12 bases. The germline V gene encodes CDR1 SEHNR and CDR2 FQNEAQ (reference sequence). There are 16 residues in the CDR3. The V and J ends lost 2 bases and 4 bases, in that order; junction bases with no gene match: 3. The CDR3 spells CASSLSGLAGYNEQFF. In DNA form, the CDR3 reads TGTGCCAGCAGCTTATCTGGACTAGCGGGGTACAATGAGCAGTTCTTC.

This clone was seen once. The V call is TRBV5-6, the J call TRBJ1-2; TRBD1 matches at 9 bases. Trimming removed 3 bases from V and 8 bases from J; junction bases left unmatched: 5. Germline CDR1 reads SGHDT; CDR2 reads YYEEEE. The CDR3 totals 13 residues. The CDR3 coding sequence is TGTGCCAGCAGCTACGGGACAGGGAACGGCTACACCTTC. It translates to CASSYGTGNGYTF. The variable domain in full, completed from reference TRBV5-6 and TRBJ1-2, reads DAGVTQSPTHLIKTRGQQVTLRCSPKSGHDTVSWYQQALGQGPQFIFQYYEEEERQRGNFPDRFSGHQFPNYSSELNVNALLLGDSALYLCASSYGTGNGYTFGSGTRLTVV.

The V and J genes are TRBV5-1 and TRBJ2-2; TRBD1 matches 7 bases. The ends lost 3 bases at V and 3 bases at J; junction bases unmatched: 5. CDR3 length: 15 amino acids. CDR1 is SGHRS and CDR2 is YFSETQ in the germline V gene. The CDR3 region is CASSSETGYTGELFF. The CDR3 nucleotides are TGCGCCAGCAGCTCCGAGACAGGGTACACCGGGGAGCTGTTTTTT.

The chain carries TRBV5-1 and TRBJ2-5, with 8 bases aligning to TRBD2. Losses at the gene ends were 0 bases for V and 5 bases for J; bases not matched to a gene: 6. Germline CDR1 SGHRS, CDR2 YFSETQ. The CDR3 is 15 residues long. The CDR3 coding sequence is TGCGCCAGCAGCTTGGCGGGAGGGTTAGCGGAGACCCAGTACTTC. It specifies CASSLAGGLAETQYF.

The rearrangement joins TRBV19 to TRBJ2-7, with 9 bases matching TRBD1. In germline, CDR1 is LNHDA, CDR2 SQIVND (reference sequence). This CDR3 contains 16 residues. V was pared by 9 bases and J by 4 bases, with 16 bases of the junction left unmatched. CDR3 sequence: CARLLGGQGDRYEQYF. The CDR3 region has the DNA TGTGCCAGATTACTAGGGGGACAGGGAGATCGGTACGAGCAGTACTTC.

Concerning this clone itself: Germline and junction disagree at one end, which may indicate a read error. The chain links TRBV6-5 to TRBJ2-7, with a tentative D call TRBD1 (6 bases). The germline gives CDR1 MNHEY, CDR2 SVGAGI. The CDR3 is made up of 15 amino acids. In nucleotides, the CDR3 is TGTGCCAGCAGTTACGCCCGGGACACGCTTACTGACGGGGACTTC. Residues: CASSYARDTLTDGDF.

V is TRBV6-5 and J is TRBJ2-7, with 7 bases fitting TRBD1. Germline trimming cut 6 bases from V and 0 bases from J; bases unmatched to any gene: 5. The CDR3 spans 14 residues. Germline CDR1 and CDR2: MNHEY and SVGAGI. This chain's CDR3 is CASSPGTDSYEQYF. The CDR3, as DNA: TGTGCCAGCAGCCCCGGGACAGACTCCTACGAGCAGTACTTC.

The chain employs TRBV7-2 and TRBJ2-3, with TRBD2 identical over 13 bases. There are 16 residues in the CDR3. The V gene end was trimmed by 5 bases and the J gene end by 3 bases; junction bases not matched to a gene: 5. Per germline, CDR1 SGHTA and CDR2 FQGNSA. The CDR3: CASSETSGGATDTQYF. The CDR3 nucleotides are TGTGCCAGCAGCGAAACTAGCGGGGGGGCGACAGATACGCAGTATTTT.

The V gene is TRBV7-2, the J gene TRBJ2-4; D may be TRBD1 (7 bases). Germline V gene sequence: CDR1 SGHTA, CDR2 FQGNSA. V lost 2 bases, J lost 9 bases, and 14 bases lay in between. The CDR3 extends over 14 amino acids. DNA of the CDR3: TGTGCCAGCAGCTTACCGGACAGGCGGGGCATTCAGTACTTC. Translated, it gives CASSLPDRRGIQYF.

The V and J genes are TRBV3-1 (or the pseudogene TRBV3-2) and TRBJ1-1, with 7 bases identical to TRBD1. The junction had 5 bases not matched to a gene; V was cut back by 2 bases and J by 5 bases. CDR3 length equals 14 residues. Looked up from germline, CDR1 is LGHDT and CDR2 is YNNKEL (reference sequence). CDR3 coding DNA: TGTGCCAGCAGCCAAAGGGGACAGTTGACTGAAGCTTTCTTT. Translated, it gives CASSQRGQLTEAFF.

This chain connects TRBV19 to TRBJ2-7; 8 bases match TRBD2. The length of the CDR3 is 15 residues. Germline V gives CDR1 LNHDA, CDR2 SQIVND (reference sequence). Trimming at V came to 5 bases and at J to 1 base, leaving 7 bases not matched to a gene. CDR3 sequence: CASSWEAGGSYEQYF. As DNA, the CDR3 is TGTGCCAGTAGTTGGGAGGCGGGGGGATCCTACGAGCAGTACTTC.